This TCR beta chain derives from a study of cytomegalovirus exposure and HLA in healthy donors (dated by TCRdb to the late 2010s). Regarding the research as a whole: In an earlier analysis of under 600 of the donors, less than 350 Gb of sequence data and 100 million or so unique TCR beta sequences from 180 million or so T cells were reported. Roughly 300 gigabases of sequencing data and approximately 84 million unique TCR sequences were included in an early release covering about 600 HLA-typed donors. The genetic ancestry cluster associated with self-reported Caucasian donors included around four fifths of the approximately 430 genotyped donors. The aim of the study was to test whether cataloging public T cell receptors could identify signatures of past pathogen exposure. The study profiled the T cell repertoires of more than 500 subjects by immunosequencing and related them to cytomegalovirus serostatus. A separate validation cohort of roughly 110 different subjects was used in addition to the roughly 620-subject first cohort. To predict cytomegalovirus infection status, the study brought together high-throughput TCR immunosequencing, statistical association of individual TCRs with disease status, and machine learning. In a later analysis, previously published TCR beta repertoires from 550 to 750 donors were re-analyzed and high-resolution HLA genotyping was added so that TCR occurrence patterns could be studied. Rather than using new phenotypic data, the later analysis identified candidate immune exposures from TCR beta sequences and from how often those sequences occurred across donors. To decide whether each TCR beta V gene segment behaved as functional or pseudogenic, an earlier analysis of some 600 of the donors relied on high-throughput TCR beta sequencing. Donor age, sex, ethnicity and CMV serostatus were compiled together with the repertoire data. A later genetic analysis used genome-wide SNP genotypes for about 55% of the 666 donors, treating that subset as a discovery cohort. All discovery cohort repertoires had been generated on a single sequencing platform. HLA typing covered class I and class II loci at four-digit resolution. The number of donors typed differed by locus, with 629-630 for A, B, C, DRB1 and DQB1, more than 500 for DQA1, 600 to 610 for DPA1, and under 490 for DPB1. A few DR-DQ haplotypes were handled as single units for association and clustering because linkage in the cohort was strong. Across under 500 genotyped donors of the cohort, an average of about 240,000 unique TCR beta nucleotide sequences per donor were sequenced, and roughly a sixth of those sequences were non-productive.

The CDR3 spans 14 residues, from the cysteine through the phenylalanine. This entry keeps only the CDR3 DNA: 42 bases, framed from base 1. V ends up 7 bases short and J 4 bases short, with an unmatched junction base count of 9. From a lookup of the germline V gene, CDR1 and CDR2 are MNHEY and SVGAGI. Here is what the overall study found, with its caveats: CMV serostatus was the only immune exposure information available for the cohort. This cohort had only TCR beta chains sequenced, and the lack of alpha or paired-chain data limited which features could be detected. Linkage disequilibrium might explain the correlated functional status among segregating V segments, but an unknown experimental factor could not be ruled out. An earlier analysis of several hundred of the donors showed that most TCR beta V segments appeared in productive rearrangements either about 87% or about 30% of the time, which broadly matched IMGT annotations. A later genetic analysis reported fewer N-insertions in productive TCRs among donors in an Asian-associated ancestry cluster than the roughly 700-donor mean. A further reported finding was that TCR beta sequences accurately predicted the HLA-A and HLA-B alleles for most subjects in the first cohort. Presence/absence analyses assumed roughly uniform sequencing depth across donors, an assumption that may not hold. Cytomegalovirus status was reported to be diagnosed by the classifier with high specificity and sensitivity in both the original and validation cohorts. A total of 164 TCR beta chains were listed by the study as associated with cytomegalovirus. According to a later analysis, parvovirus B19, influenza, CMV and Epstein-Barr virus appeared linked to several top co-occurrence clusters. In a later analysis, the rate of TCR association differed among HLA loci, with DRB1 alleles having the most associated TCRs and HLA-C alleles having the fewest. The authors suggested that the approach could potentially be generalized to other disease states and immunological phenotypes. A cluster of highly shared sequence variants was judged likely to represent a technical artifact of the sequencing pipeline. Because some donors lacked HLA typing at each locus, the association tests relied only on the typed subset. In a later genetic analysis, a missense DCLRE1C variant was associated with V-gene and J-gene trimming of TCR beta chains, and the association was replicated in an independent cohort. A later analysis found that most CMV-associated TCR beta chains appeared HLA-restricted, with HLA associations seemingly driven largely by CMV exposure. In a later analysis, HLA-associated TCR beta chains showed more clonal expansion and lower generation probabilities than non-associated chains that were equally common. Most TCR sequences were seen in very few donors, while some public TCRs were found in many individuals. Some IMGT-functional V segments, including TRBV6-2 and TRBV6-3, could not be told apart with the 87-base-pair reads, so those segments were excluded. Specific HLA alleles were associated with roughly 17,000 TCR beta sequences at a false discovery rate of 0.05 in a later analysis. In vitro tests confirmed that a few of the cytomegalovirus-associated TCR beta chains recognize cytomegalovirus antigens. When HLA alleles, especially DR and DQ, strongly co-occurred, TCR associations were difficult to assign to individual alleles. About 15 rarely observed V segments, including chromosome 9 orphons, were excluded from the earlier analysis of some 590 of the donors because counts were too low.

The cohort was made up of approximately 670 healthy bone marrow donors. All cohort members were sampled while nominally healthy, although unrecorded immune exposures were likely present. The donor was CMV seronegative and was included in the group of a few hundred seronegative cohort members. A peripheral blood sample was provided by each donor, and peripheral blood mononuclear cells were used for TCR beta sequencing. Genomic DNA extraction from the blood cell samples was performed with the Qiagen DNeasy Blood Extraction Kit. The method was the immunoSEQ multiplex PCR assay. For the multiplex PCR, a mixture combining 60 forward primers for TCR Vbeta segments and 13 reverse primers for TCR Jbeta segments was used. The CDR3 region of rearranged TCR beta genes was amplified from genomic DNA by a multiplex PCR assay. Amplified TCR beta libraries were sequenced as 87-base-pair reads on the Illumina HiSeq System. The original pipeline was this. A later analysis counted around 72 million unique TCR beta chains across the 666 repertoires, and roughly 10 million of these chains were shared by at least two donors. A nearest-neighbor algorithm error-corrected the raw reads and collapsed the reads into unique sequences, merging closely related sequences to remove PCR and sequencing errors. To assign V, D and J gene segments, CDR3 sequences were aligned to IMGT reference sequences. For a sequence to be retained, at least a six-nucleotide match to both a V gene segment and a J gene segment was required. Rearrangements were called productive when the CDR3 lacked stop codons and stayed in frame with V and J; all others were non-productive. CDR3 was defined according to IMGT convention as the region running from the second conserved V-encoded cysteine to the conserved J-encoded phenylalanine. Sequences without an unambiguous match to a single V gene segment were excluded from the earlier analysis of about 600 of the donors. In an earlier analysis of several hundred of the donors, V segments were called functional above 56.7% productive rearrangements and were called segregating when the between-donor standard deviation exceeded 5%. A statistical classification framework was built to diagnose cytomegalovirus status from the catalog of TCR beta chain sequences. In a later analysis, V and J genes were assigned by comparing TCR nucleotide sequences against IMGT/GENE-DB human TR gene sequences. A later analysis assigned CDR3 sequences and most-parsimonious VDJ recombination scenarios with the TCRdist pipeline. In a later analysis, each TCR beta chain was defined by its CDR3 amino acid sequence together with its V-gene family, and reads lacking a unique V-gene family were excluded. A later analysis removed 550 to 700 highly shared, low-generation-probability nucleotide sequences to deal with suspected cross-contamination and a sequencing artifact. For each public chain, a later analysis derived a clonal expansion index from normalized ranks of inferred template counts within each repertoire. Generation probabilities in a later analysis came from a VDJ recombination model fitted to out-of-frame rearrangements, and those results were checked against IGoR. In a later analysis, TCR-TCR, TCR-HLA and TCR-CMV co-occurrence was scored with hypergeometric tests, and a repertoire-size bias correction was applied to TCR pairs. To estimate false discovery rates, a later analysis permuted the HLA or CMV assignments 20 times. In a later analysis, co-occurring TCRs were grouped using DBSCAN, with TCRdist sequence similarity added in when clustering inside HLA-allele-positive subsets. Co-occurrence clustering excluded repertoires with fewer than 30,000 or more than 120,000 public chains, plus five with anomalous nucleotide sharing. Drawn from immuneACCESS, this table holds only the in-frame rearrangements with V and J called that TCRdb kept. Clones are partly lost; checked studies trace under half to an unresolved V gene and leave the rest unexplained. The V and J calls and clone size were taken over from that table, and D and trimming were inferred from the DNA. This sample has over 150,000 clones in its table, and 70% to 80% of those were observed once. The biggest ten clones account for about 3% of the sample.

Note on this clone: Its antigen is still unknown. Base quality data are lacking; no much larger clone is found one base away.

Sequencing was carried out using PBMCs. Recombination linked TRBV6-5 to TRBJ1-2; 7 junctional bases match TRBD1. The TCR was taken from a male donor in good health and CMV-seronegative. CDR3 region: CASMDRDSFYGYTF. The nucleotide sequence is TGTGCCAGCATGGACCGGGACAGTTTCTATGGCTACACCTTC.